These 16 T cell receptor beta chains were all obtained from the same sample, sequenced in a study of post-analysis software for immune sequencing data. Study-wide findings and caveats: Controls showed lower frequencies than patients for 4 or 5 TRBV segments, and TRBV5-6, TRBV5-1 and TRBV20-1 were among these.

Built from TCR beta cDNA, the libraries had unique molecular identifiers in them. One entry per CDR3 protein, called by TCRdb with MiXCR from the PCR reads. The sample has about 400,000 distinct CDR3 sequences, 30% to 45% seen once; the top ten hold around an eighth. For these TCRs, the target antigens are not known. Sequencing was done on a sample of blood. The receptors come from a girl aged 5-17 years with multiple sclerosis.

The chain is built from TRBV5-6 and TRBJ2-1; D gene uncertain. The ends were cut back, 1 base at V and 7 bases at J, with 6 bases in the middle. CDR3 length: 12 residues. Germline lookup yields CDR1 SGHDT and CDR2 YYEEEE. CDR3 nucleotides: TGTGCCAGCAGCTTGCTACAGAATGAGCAGTTCTTC. It encodes CASSLLQNEQFF.

This clonotype was detected only a few times. The chain links TRBV10-3 to TRBJ2-7, with a possible D match to TRBD1 (5 bases). CDR1 and CDR2 from the germline V gene are ENHRY and SYGVKD. This CDR3 is 14 amino acids long. Trimming pared 6 bases from V and 7 bases from J, leaving 19 bases between. The chain's CDR3 is CAIRPPGPRDEQYF. In DNA form, the CDR3 reads TGTGCCATCAGACCTCCGGGCCCCAGGGATGAGCAGTACTTC.

In the case of this clonotype: This CDR3 fails to terminate in the conserved phenylalanine or tryptophan, so it likely reflects a read error. The chain has TRBV5-1 and TRBJ2-5; D remains ambiguous. Trimming shortened V by 2 bases and J by 2 bases, and 13 bases separated the two germline ends. Germline-derived CDR1 and CDR2 are SGHRS and YFSETQ. CDR3 length: 15 residues. The CDR3 DNA is TGCGCCAGCAGCTTCCTCGACGGAAGTCAAGAGACCCAGTACTGC. Its translation is CASSFLDGSQETQYC.

As for this clonotype: The junction and the germline gene differ at one end; a read error may be behind it. The genes are TRBV7-9 and TRBJ2-7; the match to TRBD2 covers 15 bases. Germline-derived CDR1 and CDR2 are SEHNR and FQNEAQ (reference sequence). The CDR3 spans 14 residues. The DNA of the CDR3 is TGTGCCAGCCACGGGACTAGCGGGGGGCTCGAGCAGTATTTC. It yields the protein CASHGTSGGLEQYF.

Concerning this clonotype itself: Given a much more abundant clone one base away, this may be a read error. This chain connects TRBV12-3 or TRBV12-4 to TRBJ2-1; tentative D call: TRBD2 (6 bases). The CDR3 runs 14 residues. The CDR3 region is CVSTPGGGSNEQFF. The CDR3 DNA reads as TGTGTCAGCACCCCGGGTGGGGGGAGCAATGAGCAGTTCTTC.

CDR3: CASNPRQGSEQYF. CDR3 DNA: TGTGCCAGCAACCCGAGACAGGGTAGTGAGCAGTACTTC. The V and J genes are TRBV6-6 and TRBJ2-7, with TRBD1 matching 7 bases. Germline V gene data show CDR1 as MNHNY and CDR2 as SVGAGI (reference sequence). The CDR3 loop spans 13 amino acids. Unmatched junction bases numbered 10, after V lost 7 bases and J lost 7 bases.

The chain links TRBV6-1 to TRBJ2-6; weak D call: TRBD2 (6 bases). The germline V gene has CDR1 MNHNS and CDR2 SASEGT. V lost 0 bases to trimming and J lost 11 bases, with 11 bases between them. This CDR3 spans 14 amino acids. DNA of the CDR3: TGTGCCAGCAGTGAAGCGCCATGGGGGGACGTCCTGACTTTC. This codes for CASSEAPWGDVLTF.

The gene calls are TRBV12-3 or TRBV12-4 and TRBJ2-7, with 9 nucleotides matching TRBD1. Losses at the gene ends were 5 bases for V and 2 bases for J; bases not matched to a gene: 10. The CDR3 sequence is 16 residues long. CDR3 sequence reads: CASSPVPGQGAYEQYF. CDR3 bases: TGTGCCAGCAGTCCGGTACCGGGACAGGGAGCCTACGAGCAGTACTTC.

With respect to this clonotype: Being one base from a much bigger clone, this may be a read error. The chain uses TRBV5-1 and TRBJ2-3; 11 bases agree with TRBD2. The CDR3 consists of 15 residues. Germline V gene data show CDR1 as SGHRS and CDR2 as YFSETQ. The CDR3, as DNA: TGCGTCAGCAGGGCACTAGCGGGGGGCACAGATACGCAGTATTTT. It codes for CVSRALAGGTDTQYF.

In its sample, this clonotype was seen a few times. DNA of the CDR3: TGCGCCAGCAGCCGGATTCCGGGACAGGGGGATTCGGAGACCCAGTACTTC. Residues: CASSRIPGQGDSETQYF. This sequence joins TRBV5-1 and TRBJ2-5; TRBD1 matches at 11 bases. V was clipped by 4 bases and J by 5 bases; unmatched bases: 13. The CDR3 consists of 17 residues. Germline V CDR1 and CDR2: SGHRS, YFSETQ.

The sample holds a few counts of this clonotype. The CDR3 coding sequence is TGCAGCGTTGAAATGTCCCGGTCCTTAAGTGGCTACACCTTC. Its protein is CSVEMSRSLSGYTF. The rearrangement links TRBV29-1 to TRBJ1-2; D call uncertain. Per germline, CDR1 SQVTM and CDR2 ANQGSEA. Trimming removed 2 bases at V and 7 bases at J, with 17 bases between. The CDR3 totals 14 residues.

A note on this clonotype: The junction departs from the called germline gene at one end, perhaps through a read error. The chain carries TRBV6-6 and TRBJ1-2, with TRBD1 matching 7 bases. This CDR3 comprises 17 residues. CDR1 is MNHNY and CDR2 is SVGAGI in the germline V gene (reference sequence). CDR3 sequence (DNA): TGTGCCAGCAGTAGGGGGGCACCGGGACAGACTAACTATGGCTGCACCTTC. Protein product: CASSRGAPGQTNYGCTF.

This clonotype was recorded a few times. The chain combines TRBV6-6 with TRBJ2-3, with 8 bases that match TRBD2. This CDR3 has 14 amino acids. Trimming cost V 4 bases and J 1 base; bases outside gene matches: 1. Germline-derived CDR1 and CDR2 are MNHNY and SVGAGI (reference sequence). The CDR3 sequence is CASSWRGGTDTQYF. CDR3 nucleotide sequence: TGTGCCAGCAGTTGGCGGGGGGGCACAGATACGCAGTATTTT.

This clonotype was detected only a few times. The chain recombines TRBV4-3 with TRBJ2-5, with D unclear. V was pared by 0 bases and J by 4 bases, with 6 bases between. Germline CDR1 is LGHNA and CDR2 is YSLEER. This CDR3 comprises 13 residues. CDR3 loop: CASSQDQLETQYF. CDR3 bases: TGCGCCAGCAGCCAAGATCAGTTAGAGACCCAGTACTTC.

The chain employs TRBV27 and TRBJ2-4; 10 bases are a match to TRBD2. This CDR3 comprises 15 residues. J gave up 7 bases and V 5 bases, and 8 bases lay outside the gene matches. Germline CDR1 and CDR2: MNHEY and SMNVEV (reference sequence). The CDR3 coding sequence is TGTGCCAGCAGTCCCCAAGCGGGGGGGCCGAACATTCAGTACTTC. This codes for CASSPQAGGPNIQYF.

This clonotype was seen only a few times. The chain uses TRBV7-2 and TRBJ2-3; the D is unclear. Trimming took off 3 bases at V and 4 bases at J, with 8 bases between the two ends. Per germline, CDR1 SGHTA and CDR2 FQGNSA. The CDR3 is 13 residues long. For the CDR3, the DNA is TGTGCCAGCAGCTTGTTAGGGTCAGATACGCAGTATTTT. This translates into CASSLLGSDTQYF. Variable domain in full (rest from reference TRBV7-2 and TRBJ2-3): GAGVSQSPSNKVTEKGKDVELRCDPISGHTALYWYRQSLGQGLEFLIYFQGNSAPDKSGLPSDRFSAERTGGSVSTLTIQRTQQEDSAVYLCASSLLGSDTQYFGPGTRLTVL.